Following are 24 T cell receptor beta chains from one sample sequenced in a study of cytomegalovirus exposure and HLA in healthy donors. In the PCR, 60 Vbeta and 13 Jbeta primers were used. Libraries were prepared by immunoSEQ multiplex PCR; TCRdb keeps only in-frame clonotypes and omits some of them. The sample has 90,000 to 110,000 clones; around 81% are singletons. The source material was PBMCs. The receptor source for this set is a woman aged 25 to 39 in good health and CMV-seronegative.

This clone appeared a single time. The V gene is TRBV27, the J gene TRBJ1-1; D call uncertain. The V end was cut by 2 bases, the J end by 1 base, with 5 bases between. The CDR3 contains 13 residues. Germline CDR1 and CDR2: MNHEY and SMNVEV (reference sequence). CDR3 nucleotide sequence: TGTGCCAGCAGTTTACTGGCGAACACTGAAGCTTTCTTT. It codes for CASSLLANTEAFF.

This clone was picked up one time. V and J are TRBV28 and TRBJ2-6, with TRBD1 matching 9 bases. Germline CDR1 MDHEN, CDR2 SYDVKM. The CDR3 consists of 16 residues. After removal of 5 bases from V and 4 bases from J, the junction contained 6 bases not matched to a gene. CDR3 amino acids: CASSTWDRVGANVLTF. CDR3 DNA sequence: TGTGCCAGCAGTACCTGGGACAGGGTAGGGGCCAACGTCCTGACTTTC.

The chain is built from TRBV4-1 and TRBJ2-3; TRBD1 is a possible D gene (6 bases). V shed 1 base and J shed 9 bases, with 11 bases lying between them. CDR3 length equals 13 residues. CDR1 is MGHRA, CDR2 YSYEKL, per germline. DNA for the CDR3: TGCGCCAGCAGCCAAGGACAGGCGTACACGCAGTATTTT. It yields the protein CASSQGQAYTQYF.

This clone was detected once. J is TRBJ2-2 and V is TRBV5-5, with D hard to call. V was shortened by 4 bases and J by 4 bases, with 14 bases between the two germline ends. The CDR3 runs to 15 residues. CDR1 is SGHKS and CDR2 is YYEKEE in the germline V gene (reference sequence). In nucleotides, the CDR3 is TGTGCCAGCAGCCCGCTAGAGAGTTCCACCGGGGAGCTGTTTTTT. This encodes CASSPLESSTGELFF.

V usage is TRBV11-2 and J usage is TRBJ2-2; 11 positions match TRBD2. Germline CDR1 is SGHAT and CDR2 is FQNNGV. V shed 5 bases and J 6 bases; nucleotides not matched to a gene: 14. CDR3 length equals 18 residues. The CDR3 sequence is CASSLPETSGNRAGELFF. The CDR3 DNA reads TGTGCCAGCAGCCTCCCCGAGACTAGCGGGAATAGGGCCGGGGAGCTGTTTTTT.

The chain carries TRBV30 and TRBJ1-2, with 8 bases that match TRBD1. This CDR3 is 15 amino acids long. Germline V CDR1 and CDR2: GTSNPN, SVGIG (reference sequence). The ends lost 3 bases at V and 8 bases at J; junction bases unmatched: 14. The CDR3 spells CAWSALGQVTMGYTF. The CDR3 DNA follows: TGTGCCTGGAGCGCCCTGGGACAGGTGACTATGGGCTACACCTTC. The complete variable domain, with remaining parts taken from reference TRBV30 and TRBJ1-2, reads SQTIHQWPATLVQPVGSPLSLECTVEGTSNPNLYWYRQAAGRGLQLLFYSVGIGQISSEVPQNLSASRPQDRQFILSSKKLLLSDSGFYLCAWSALGQVTMGYTFGSGTRLTVV.

This chain uses TRBV19 with TRBJ1-2; tentative D call: TRBD1 (6 bases). V was cut by 0 bases and J by 6 bases, with 11 bases left in between. Germline loops: CDR1 LNHDA, CDR2 SQIVND (reference sequence). The CDR3 is 14 residues long. CDR3: CASSIDPDRNGYTF. DNA of the CDR3: TGTGCCAGTAGTATAGATCCGGACAGAAATGGCTACACCTTC. Drawing the rest from reference TRBV19 and TRBJ1-2, the complete variable domain is DGGITQSPKYLFRKEGQNVTLSCEQNLNHDAMYWYRQDPGQGLRLIYYSQIVNDFQKGDIAEGYSVSREKKESFPLTVTSAQKNPTAFYLCASSIDPDRNGYTFGSGTRLTVV.

The chain joins TRBV19 to TRBJ2-7; 7 nucleotides align to TRBD1. V lost 6 bases, J lost 3 bases, and 11 bases stayed unmatched. CDR1 and CDR2 from the germline V gene are LNHDA and SQIVND (reference sequence). The CDR3 consists of 15 residues. The CDR3 nucleotides are TGTGCCAGTAGCGGAAACCGGGACAGAATCTACGAGCAGTACTTC. Amino acids: CASSGNRDRIYEQYF.

The chain links TRBV2 to TRBJ2-2; no reliable D call. From germline, CDR1 is SNHLY and CDR2 FYNNEI. V dropped 1 base and J dropped 7 bases, with 10 bases sitting between them. This CDR3 comprises 14 residues. The CDR3 sequence: CASSEGLPNGELFF. Written as DNA, the CDR3 is TGTGCCAGCAGTGAAGGGCTGCCGAACGGGGAGCTGTTTTTT.

The chain employs TRBV19 and TRBJ1-1; D is unresolved. The CDR3 length is 14 residues. Trimming stripped 7 bases from V and 5 bases from J, with 17 bases between. The V gene's germline CDR1 is LNHDA and CDR2 SQIVND (reference sequence). In DNA form, the CDR3 reads TGTGCCAGTACCCGCCCACAAGAGCGGACTGAAGCTTTCTTT. It encodes CASTRPQERTEAFF.

The J gene is TRBJ1-1, the V gene TRBV5-4; possibly TRBD1 for D (5 bases). This CDR3 spans 15 amino acids. Trimming pared 0 bases from V and 5 bases from J, leaving 14 bases between. Germline lookup yields CDR1 SGHNT and CDR2 YYREEE (reference sequence). The CDR3 nucleotides are TGTGCCAGCAGCTTGGGGCAGAACAGGAGAACTGAAGCTTTCTTT. Its protein product is CASSLGQNRRTEAFF.

This clone has only a few counts. The V call is TRBV5-4, the J call TRBJ1-2; D might be TRBD1 (6 bases). This CDR3 comprises 16 residues. The V gene's germline CDR1 is SGHNT and CDR2 YYREEE (reference sequence). Trimming cost V 4 bases and J 0 bases, with 16 bases left between them. The CDR3 protein is CASSPMWGGPNYGYTF. The CDR3, as DNA: TGTGCCAGCAGCCCCATGTGGGGGGGCCCTAACTATGGCTACACCTTC.

The count of this clone is one. The chain recombines TRBV27 with TRBJ2-5; 10 positions agree with TRBD2. Matching the DNA end better, TRBJ2-7 makes the J call doubtful. This CDR3 has 17 residues. Looked up from germline, CDR1 is MNHEY and CDR2 is SMNVEV (reference sequence). CDR3 region: CASSLLYGASGSGEQYF. As DNA, the CDR3 is TGTGCCAGCAGTTTATTGTATGGGGCTAGCGGGAGTGGCGAGCAGTACTTC.

This chain links TRBV5-4 with TRBJ1-1; tentatively, D is TRBD1 (5 bases). This CDR3 is built from 15 residues. Between the trimmed V and J ends, which lost 4 bases and 2 bases, there was a span of 15 bases. The germline gives CDR1 SGHNT, CDR2 YYREEE (reference sequence). CDR3 amino acids: CASSRDPGVNTEAFF. The CDR3 coding sequence is TGTGCCAGCAGCCGGGACCCGGGGGTAAACACTGAAGCTTTCTTT.

The chain uses TRBV6-1 and TRBJ1-4; D gene unclear. The germline V gene has CDR1 MNHNS and CDR2 SASEGT. This CDR3 is built from 13 residues. Trimming left V 11 bases short and J 4 bases short, with 14 bases between. The CDR3 reads CASATPGNEKLFF. CDR3 nucleotides: TGTGCCTCAGCGACGCCCGGTAATGAAAAACTGTTTTTT.

The chain couples TRBV5-1 to TRBJ2-5; 11 bases map to TRBD2. CDR1 and CDR2 (germline): SGHRS, YFSETQ. V dropped 3 bases and J dropped 3; count of bases not matched to a gene: 4. The CDR3 runs to 15 residues. The CDR3 is CASSSLAGGEETQYF. The DNA for the CDR3 is TGCGCCAGCAGCTCCCTAGCGGGAGGAGAAGAGACCCAGTACTTC. The full variable domain, completed using reference TRBV5-1 and TRBJ2-5, is KAGVTQTPRYLIKTRGQQVTLSCSPISGHRSVSWYQQTPGQGLQFLFEYFSETQRNKGNFPGRFSGRQFSNSRSEMNVSTLELGDSALYLCASSSLAGGEETQYFGPGTRLLVL.

This sequence joins TRBV5-6 and TRBJ2-5, with TRBD1 as a possible D gene (5 bases). Trimming left V 5 bases short and J 4 bases short, with 12 bases between. The CDR3 has 13 amino acids. Germline V gene data show CDR1 as SGHDT and CDR2 as YYEEEE. The CDR3 loop reads CASSFRGGETQYF. The DNA of the CDR3 is TGTGCCAGCAGTTTTAGGGGCGGAGAGACCCAGTACTTC.

This clone was observed a few times. This rearrangement joins TRBV29-1 to TRBJ2-5; 7 positions match TRBD2. The CDR3 sequence is 14 residues long. Per germline, CDR1 SQVTM and CDR2 ANQGSEA. V was pared by 5 bases and J by 4 bases, with 10 bases of the junction left unmatched. CDR3 amino acids: CSVYLASGLETQYF. The CDR3 DNA sequence: TGCAGCGTTTATCTCGCTAGCGGATTAGAGACCCAGTACTTC.

J is TRBJ1-3 and V is TRBV9; 9 nucleotides agree with TRBD1. This CDR3 has 14 residues. Germline V gene sequence: CDR1 SGDLS, CDR2 YYNGEE. V lost 5 bases, J lost 6 bases, and 6 bases stayed unmatched. CDR3 sequence: CASSRTGGENTIYF. DNA of the CDR3: TGTGCCAGCAGTCGTACAGGGGGCGAAAACACCATATATTTT.

The chain is built from TRBV28 and TRBJ2-1; a possible D gene is TRBD2 (6 bases). Germline V gene data show CDR1 as MDHEN and CDR2 as SYDVKM. The CDR3 contains 16 residues. V lost 4 bases to trimming and J lost 0 bases, with 13 bases between them. CDR3 sequence (DNA): TGTGCCAGCAGTTCGAGACGGGAGTACTCCTACAATGAGCAGTTCTTC. It codes for CASSSRREYSYNEQFF.

The chain links TRBV5-6 to TRBJ2-7; TRBD2 matches at 7 bases. CDR1 is SGHDT, CDR2 YYEEEE, per germline. The CDR3 length is 18 residues. J was trimmed by 2 bases and V by 2 bases; bases with no gene match: 16. The CDR3 is CASSLGNSPSGITYEQYF. In DNA form, the CDR3 reads TGTGCCAGCAGCTTAGGTAACAGCCCTAGCGGTATTACCTACGAGCAGTACTTC.

The chain uses TRBV9 and TRBJ1-4, with 8 positions matching TRBD1. CDR1 is SGDLS, CDR2 YYNGEE, per germline. The ends lost 4 bases at V and 5 bases at J; junction bases unmatched: 16. This CDR3 spans 18 amino acids. The chain's CDR3 is CASSSRTGLGSSNEKLFF. The CDR3 DNA reads TGTGCCAGCAGCTCTCGGACAGGGTTGGGGTCATCCAATGAAAAACTGTTTTTT.

V is TRBV28 and J is TRBJ2-5, with D perhaps matching TRBD2 (5 bases). The CDR3 consists of 14 residues. V was trimmed by 9 bases and J by 5 bases, leaving 19 bases between them. Germline values: CDR1 MDHEN, CDR2 SYDVKM. The DNA for the CDR3 is TGTGCCAGTAAGAAGTTACCTCCGGGGGAGACCCAGTACTTC. It codes for CASKKLPPGETQYF.

The chain has TRBV19 and TRBJ1-3; 9 bases map to TRBD1. Germline V gene lookup returns CDR1 LNHDA and CDR2 SQIVND (reference sequence). The CDR3 consists of 17 residues. V lost 4 bases and J lost 0; bases outside the gene matches: 7. The CDR3 DNA is TGTGCCAGTAGTACCACAGGGGGCGACCTCTCTGGAAACACCATATATTTT. This encodes CASSTTGGDLSGNTIYF.